The T cell receptor beta chain described here comes from a study of shared clonotypes between healthy human individuals (dated by TCRdb to 2018 to 2020). With respect to the entire study: The cohort included three men and a couple of women between 18 and 49 years of age. For each donor, CD4 naive and CD4 memory were each given three plates, CD8 naive was given two plates, and CD8 memory was given one plate. The study deeply sequenced blood TCR repertoires of several healthy adults to estimate repertoire size and the extent of clonotype sharing between individuals. Different laboratories and diverse techniques were used to prepare libraries and sequence TCR repertoires, to increase sequencing depth and limit assay-specific biases. Between about 0.9 and 9 billion PBMCs per donor were obtained by leukapheresis.

The donors were healthy, HIV-negative adults who had no recently reported acute infections or vaccinations. All donors were Caucasian adults living in Nashville, Tennessee, USA. Magnetic negative selection was used to enrich CD4+ T cells, after which naive cells were positively selected on CD45RA and the negative fraction became the memory subset. Blood was collected by leukapheresis, and PBMCs were isolated by Ficoll-Histopaque density gradient centrifugation and then cryopreserved in liquid nitrogen vapor phase. Purity and quantity of every magnetically sorted T cell population were checked by analytical flow cytometry. Genomic DNA was isolated from each sorted fraction and quantified by UV absorbance on a Nanodrop 2000c. Using the deep immunoSEQ assay, multiplex PCR amplified TCR CDR3 regions from genomic DNA. Extracted genomic DNA from each cell subset was spread evenly across all wells of several immunoSEQ 96-well plates, with each plate serving as a replicate. For sorted subsets, each replicate PCR was loaded with around 200 ng genomic DNA, equivalent to 32,000 or so T cell genomes. Purified libraries were quantified with a Qubit 3.0 fluorometer, sized on a Bioanalyzer 2100, and re-quantified with the KAPA Library Quantification kit. A separate single-read 150-cycle Illumina NextSeq 550 flow cell was used to sequence each immunoSEQ 96-well plate. Per the source publication's procedure: Because only junctional sequences without quality scores were contained in the immunoSEQ output, filtering matching that applied to full-length reads could not be performed. To assign V/J genes and CDR3, sequences were annotated against IMGT germline references using PyIR, a Python wrapper for IgBLAST v1.9. Reads with weak V/J assignments (E-value above 1e-6), missing CDR3, stop codons, out-of-frame junctions, or ambiguous translated residues were removed. V3J clonotypes were defined as sequences sharing an identical inferred V gene, J gene, and CDR3 amino acid sequence. To compute the percentage overlap between repertoires, the number of shared unique clonotypes was divided by the size of the smaller repertoire. RTK rarefaction, the Chao1 estimator, and Recon v2.1 estimates of unobserved clonotypes were used to assess repertoire richness. For all TCRbeta clonotypes obtained by the gDNA method from four donors, generation probabilities were computed with OLGA. TCRdb took this table from immuneACCESS and kept in-frame rearrangements with V and J called. Such tables lack part of the clones; where checked against another copy, unresolved V genes explain under half of the gap, and the rest is unexplained. V and J calls and clone size are as listed in that table; D and trimming were resolved from the DNA. The sample includes roughly 1,000,000 clones, with 78% observed a single time. The top ten constitute approximately 0.5% of the sample.

Spanning cysteine to phenylalanine, the CDR3 consists of 13 amino acids. Only CDR3 DNA remains: 39 bases, in frame from the first base. Germline trimming amounts to 7 bases on V and 8 bases on J, with 9 as the count of junction bases outside the gene matches. CDR1 and CDR2 are drawn from the germline V gene: SNHLY, FYNNEI. Here is what the overall study found, with its caveats: Naive subsets generally had larger estimated clonotype richness than memory subsets did. Based on pairwise subsampling, the degree of clonotype sharing among donors was expected to be affected by sequencing depth. The genetic and exposure-history diversity represented was limited by the small number of donors. Sampling was restricted to blood, and TCR repertoires in tissue are likely to differ from TCR repertoires in blood. Higher generation probabilities were observed for clonotypes shared by all four sorted-subset donors than for non-shared clonotypes. Sharing across several donors was observed for approximately 5% of naive CD4, under 4% of naive CD8, 2.3% of memory CD4, and about 0.39% of memory CD8 clonotypes. Even with the large sequencing depth, rarefaction of the sorted-subset datasets indicated that sequencing was incomplete.

Notes on this clone: Its target antigen remains unknown. Per-base quality was not reported, and no clone a single base away is much larger than it.

Sequenced input: memory CD4+ T cells from PBMCs. The cell subset or site label, as the study defines it: CD45RA-negative fraction. The chain couples TRBV2 to TRBJ2-3, and TRBD2 aligns with 7 junction nucleotides. The sequence was obtained from a man in his late teens or twenties in good health. Some clones in this sample may be carry-over from other donors' samples. The CDR3 reads as follows: CASTSGGGVTQYF. The nucleotide sequence is TGTGCCAGCACCTCTGGGGGGGGTGTTACGCAGTATTTT. Supplemented by the reference TRBV2 and TRBJ2-3 proteins around the CDR3, the complete variable domain is EPEVTQTPSHQVTQMGQEVILRCVPISNHLYFYWYRQILGQKVEFLVSFYNNEISEKSEIFDDQFSVERPDGSNFTLKIRSTKLEDSAMYFCASTSGGGVTQYFGPGTRLTVL.